The T cell receptor beta chain described here comes from a study of Graves' ophthalmopathy and Graves' hyperthyroidism. Findings and caveats of the study: Discrimination between ophthalmopathy and stable hyperthyroidism by a 13-signature model showed about 86% sensitivity and 65% to 84% specificity.

This clonotype was recorded many times. Its target is unknown. Amplifying from RNA transcripts, the study obtained TCR beta CDR3 regions. Scientists carried out first-round RT-PCR using HTBI primers and then a second-round multiplex PCR. Each CDR3 protein gets one entry after TCRdb re-called the multiplex PCR reads with MiXCR. Of about 340,000 distinct CDR3 sequences in the sample, under 20% were seen once. The sequence was collected from an adult man with Graves' ophthalmopathy. Sample: peripheral blood.

The CDR3 loop reads CSARDEAASREQYF. Here the CDR3 DNA reads TGCAGTGCTAGAGATGAGGCGGCTTCCCGCGAGCAGTACTTC. The chain recombines TRBV20-1 with TRBJ2-7, with D unclear. Trimming removed 0 bases from V and 6 bases from J, with 15 bases in between. Germline CDR1 is DFQATT and CDR2 is SNEGSKA (reference sequence). The CDR3 loop spans 14 amino acids.